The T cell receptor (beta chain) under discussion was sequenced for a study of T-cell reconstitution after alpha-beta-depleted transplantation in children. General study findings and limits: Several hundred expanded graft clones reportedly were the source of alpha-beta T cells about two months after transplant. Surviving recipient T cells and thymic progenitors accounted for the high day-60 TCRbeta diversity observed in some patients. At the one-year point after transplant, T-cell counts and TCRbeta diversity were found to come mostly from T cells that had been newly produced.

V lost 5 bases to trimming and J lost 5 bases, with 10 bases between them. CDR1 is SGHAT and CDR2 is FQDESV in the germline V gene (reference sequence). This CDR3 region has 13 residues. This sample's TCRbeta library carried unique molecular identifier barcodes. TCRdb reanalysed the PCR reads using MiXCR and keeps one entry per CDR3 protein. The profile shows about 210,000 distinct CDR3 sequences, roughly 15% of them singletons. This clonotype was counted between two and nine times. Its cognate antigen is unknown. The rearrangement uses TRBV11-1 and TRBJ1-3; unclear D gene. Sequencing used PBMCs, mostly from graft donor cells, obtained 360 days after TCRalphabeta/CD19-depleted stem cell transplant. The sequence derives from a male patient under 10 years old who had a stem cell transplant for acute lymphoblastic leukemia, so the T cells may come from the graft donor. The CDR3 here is CASSPTGRNTIYF. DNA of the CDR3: TGTGCCAGCAGCCCGACGGGAAGAAACACCATATATTTT. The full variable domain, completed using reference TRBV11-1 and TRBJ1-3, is EAEVAQSPRYKITEKSQAVAFWCDPISGHATLYWYRQILGQGPELLVQFQDESVVDDSQLPKDRFSAERLKGVDSTLKIQPAELGDSAMYLCASSPTGRNTIYFGEGSWLTVV.